The present TCR beta chain was sequenced within a study of T cells in Graves' hyperthyroidism and ophthalmopathy (dated by TCRdb to 2018 to 2020). Describing the broader study: Peripheral blood was sampled at the time of initial diagnosis, prior to any treatment. In addition, the study compared T-cell repertoires in thyroid tissue and in blood from six Graves' hyperthyroidism patients. The paper describes TCR Vbeta CDR3 sequencing of fewer than 150 peripheral blood samples, made up of fewer than 50 ophthalmopathy patients, 70 to 75 hyperthyroidism patients and some 17 progressor patients. The 75 to 100 discovery patients were randomly divided into training and test sets at a 7:3 ratio. To identify TCR V-J signatures that set the groups apart, the researchers used a discovery cohort of 100 or so patients, made up of around 40 with Graves' ophthalmopathy and some 55 with stable Graves' hyperthyroidism. Prospective prediction of ophthalmopathy was tested in an independent validation cohort consisting of under 20 hyperthyroidism patients and approximately 16 patients who later progressed to ophthalmopathy. After sampling, hyperthyroidism patients received methimazole starting at 30 mg daily, and ophthalmopathy patients received high-dose intravenous methylprednisolone.

This clonotype was seen more than once but under ten times. Its binding antigen is unknown. No base qualities exist here, and no much larger clone lies one base off it. The TCR beta CDR3 regions were amplified from RNA transcripts. The TCR CDR3 was subjected to a first round of RT-PCR using the HTBI primer set and the Qiagen OneStep RT-PCR kit. The libraries were constructed in a second round of multiplex PCR and then size-selected and purified. Libraries were sequenced paired-end with 100 bp reads on an Illumina HiSeq2000. Concerning the study's data processing: SOAPnuke was used to process the raw data, throwing out any read that contained adapters or uncalled bases, had a mean Phred below 15, or lacked an exact constant-primer or identifier match. High-quality paired reads were merged with COPE v1.2.5, and unique nucleotide sequences were defined as clonotypes. MiTCR v1.1 was used to align the clonotypes against IMGT TRBV, TRBD and TRBJ reference segments. The analysis included only V-J combinations with a frequency above 0.0001, which together covered around 99% of the repertoires. The TCS score was defined as F50 (clonal expansion) divided by E x V (chaos), with BLOSUM62-based TCRdist calculated between CDR3 peptides within each V-J. Welch's t-statistics and random forest reduced roughly 530 V-J features to roughly 13, which were used in a naive Bayes classifier (R e1071). The public reads were quality trimmed at Q25 with fastp and then assembled into clones with MiXCR by TCRdb, keeping productive beta chains. Under each unique CDR3 protein, matching rows form one entry showing the most common genes and DNA. The V and J calls were determined by TCRdb, not by the authors. For this sample the table gives some 400,000 distinct CDR3 sequences, of which approximately 13% were detected only once. The top ten clonotypes cover less than 25% of the sample.

Hyperthyroidism patients were aged 18 to 65 years and newly diagnosed, with disease duration of less than 2 months. Any patient with an uncontrolled infection, another autoimmune disease, pregnancy or lactation was excluded. Diagnoses were based on clinical symptoms, serum thyroxine and TRAb, thyroid ultrasound and orbital computed tomography. For progressor patients, blood was drawn at the first diagnosis of hyperthyroidism, before any ophthalmopathy symptoms had appeared. PBMCs were isolated from more than 9 ml of fresh peripheral blood by Ficoll-Paque density gradient centrifugation. Progressor patients were initially diagnosed with Graves' hyperthyroidism and developed ophthalmopathy during follow-up. Total RNA was extracted using Trizol reagent, and RNA quality was assessed on an Agilent 2100 Bioanalyzer. Overall results and qualifications from the work: Most expanded thyroid clonotypes (frequency above 0.001) were also detected in blood, a finding suggesting that blood repertoires may reflect thyroid immune responses. In cross-validation, a model built on a 13 V-J signature told ophthalmopathy apart from stable hyperthyroidism with approximately 91% sensitivity and around 84% specificity, and in testing the same model reached 80%/75%. Sample size was not statistically predetermined, and investigators were not blinded to group allocation. In validation, the model predicted progression to ophthalmopathy with about 71% sensitivity and approximately 72% specificity, a median of 6.5 months before onset.

The V end loses 0 bases and the J end loses 0 bases, and a stretch of 11 bases separates them. The CDR3 starts with the cysteine, ends with the phenylalanine, and has 16 residues. Solely the CDR3 DNA is kept, with 48 bases framed from the first base. Taken from the germline V gene, the CDR1 and CDR2 loops are SGHRS and YFSETQ. This sequence originates from a man younger than 40 with Graves' hyperthyroidism that later progressed to Graves' ophthalmopathy. The rearranged chain carries TRBV5-1 and TRBJ2-3, with a weak D call of TRBD1 (5 bases match). The material sequenced was blood. The CDR3 corresponds to CASSLEGLTSTDTQYF. In nucleotides, the sequence is TGCGCCAGCAGCTTGGAGGGGTTGACTAGCACAGATACGCAGTATTTT.